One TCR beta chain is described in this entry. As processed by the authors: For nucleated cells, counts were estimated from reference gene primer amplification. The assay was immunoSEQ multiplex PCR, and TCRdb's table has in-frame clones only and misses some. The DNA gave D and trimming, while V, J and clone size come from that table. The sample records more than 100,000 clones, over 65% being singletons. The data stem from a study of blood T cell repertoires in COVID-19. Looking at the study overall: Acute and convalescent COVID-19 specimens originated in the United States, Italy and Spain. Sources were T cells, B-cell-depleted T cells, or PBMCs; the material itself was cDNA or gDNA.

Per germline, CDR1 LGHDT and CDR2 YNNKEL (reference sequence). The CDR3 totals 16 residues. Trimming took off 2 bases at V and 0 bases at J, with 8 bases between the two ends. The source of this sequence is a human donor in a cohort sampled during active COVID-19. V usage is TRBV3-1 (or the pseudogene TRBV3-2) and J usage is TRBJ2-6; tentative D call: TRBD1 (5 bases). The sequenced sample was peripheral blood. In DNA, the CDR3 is TGTGCCAGCAGCCAATATGACAGCTCTGGGGCCAACGTCCTGACTTTC. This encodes CASSQYDSSGANVLTF.